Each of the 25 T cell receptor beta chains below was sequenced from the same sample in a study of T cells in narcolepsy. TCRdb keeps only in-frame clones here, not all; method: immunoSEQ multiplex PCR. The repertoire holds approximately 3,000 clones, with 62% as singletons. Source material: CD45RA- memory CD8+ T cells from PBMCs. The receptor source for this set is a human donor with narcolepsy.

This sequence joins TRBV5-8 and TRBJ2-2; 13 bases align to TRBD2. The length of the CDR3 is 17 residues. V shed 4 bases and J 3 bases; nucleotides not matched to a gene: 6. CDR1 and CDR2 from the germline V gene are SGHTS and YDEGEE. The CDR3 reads CASSPRLAGGYTGELFF. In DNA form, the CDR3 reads TGTGCCAGCAGCCCGCGACTAGCGGGGGGCTACACCGGGGAGCTGTTTTTT.

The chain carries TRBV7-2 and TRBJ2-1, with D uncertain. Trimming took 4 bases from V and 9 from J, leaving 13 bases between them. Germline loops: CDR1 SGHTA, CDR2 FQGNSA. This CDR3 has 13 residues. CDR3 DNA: TGTGCCAGCAGCTACGGACGGTCGGGTGAGCAGTTCTTC. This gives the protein CASSYGRSGEQFF.

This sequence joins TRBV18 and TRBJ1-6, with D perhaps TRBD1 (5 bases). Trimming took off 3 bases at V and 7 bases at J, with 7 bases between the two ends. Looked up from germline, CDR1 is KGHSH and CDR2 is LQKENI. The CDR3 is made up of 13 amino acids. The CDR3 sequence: CASSPGGNSPLHF. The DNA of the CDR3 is TGTGCCAGCTCACCGGGGGGGAATTCACCCCTCCACTTT.

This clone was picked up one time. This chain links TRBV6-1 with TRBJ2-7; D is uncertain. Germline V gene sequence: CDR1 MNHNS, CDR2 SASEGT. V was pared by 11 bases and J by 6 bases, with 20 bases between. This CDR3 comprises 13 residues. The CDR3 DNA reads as TGTGCCGGCTCTTCCCCCCCCGCTCTCGAGCAGTACTTC. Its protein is CAGSSPPALEQYF.

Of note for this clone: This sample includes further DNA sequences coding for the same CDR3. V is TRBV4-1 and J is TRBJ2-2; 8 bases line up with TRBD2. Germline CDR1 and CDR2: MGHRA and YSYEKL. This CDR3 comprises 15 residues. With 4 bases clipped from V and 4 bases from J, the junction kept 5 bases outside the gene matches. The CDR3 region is CASSPGLAGTGELFF. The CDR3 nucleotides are TGCGCCAGCAGCCCGGGGCTAGCGGGCACCGGGGAGCTGTTTTTT.

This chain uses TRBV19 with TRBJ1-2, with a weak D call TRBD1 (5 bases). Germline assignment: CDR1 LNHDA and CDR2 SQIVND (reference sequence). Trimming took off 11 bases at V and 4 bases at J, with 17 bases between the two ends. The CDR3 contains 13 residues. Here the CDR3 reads CAASLGTAYGYTF. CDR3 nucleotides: TGTGCCGCATCCCTCGGGACCGCCTATGGCTACACCTTC. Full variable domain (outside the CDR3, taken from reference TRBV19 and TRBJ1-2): DGGITQSPKYLFRKEGQNVTLSCEQNLNHDAMYWYRQDPGQGLRLIYYSQIVNDFQKGDIAEGYSVSREKKESFPLTVTSAQKNPTAFYLCAASLGTAYGYTFGSGTRLTVV.

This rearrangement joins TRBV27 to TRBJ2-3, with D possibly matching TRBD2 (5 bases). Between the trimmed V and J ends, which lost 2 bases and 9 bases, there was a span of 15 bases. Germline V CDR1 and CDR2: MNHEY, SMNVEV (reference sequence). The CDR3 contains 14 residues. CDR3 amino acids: CASSLGGGGTTQYF. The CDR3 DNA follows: TGTGCCAGCAGTTTAGGAGGTGGAGGTACAACGCAGTATTTT.

The CDR3: CASSLTVTGGDGTF. CDR3 DNA sequence: TGTGCCAGCAGCTTAACGGTGACAGGGGGTGACGGGACCTTC. The chain joins TRBV7-3 to TRBJ1-2; TRBD1 matches at 9 bases. V shed 0 bases, J shed 14 bases, and the junction held 10 bases outside the gene matches. The CDR3 totals 14 residues. Germline V gene sequence: CDR1 SGHTA, CDR2 FQGTGA.

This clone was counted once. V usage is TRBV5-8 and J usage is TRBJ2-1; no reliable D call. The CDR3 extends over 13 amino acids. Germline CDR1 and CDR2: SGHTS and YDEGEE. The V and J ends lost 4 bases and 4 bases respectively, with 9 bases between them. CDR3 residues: CASSGTDYNEQFF. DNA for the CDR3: TGTGCCAGCAGCGGAACAGATTACAATGAGCAGTTCTTC.

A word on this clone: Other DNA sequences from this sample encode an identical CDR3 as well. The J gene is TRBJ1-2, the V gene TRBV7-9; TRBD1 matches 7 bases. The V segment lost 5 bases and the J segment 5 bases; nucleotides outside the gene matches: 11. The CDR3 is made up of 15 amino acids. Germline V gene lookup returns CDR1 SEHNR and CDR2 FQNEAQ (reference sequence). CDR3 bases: TGTGCCAGCAGCACTGGGGCAGGGGGTCGATATGGCTACACCTTC. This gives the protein CASSTGAGGRYGYTF.

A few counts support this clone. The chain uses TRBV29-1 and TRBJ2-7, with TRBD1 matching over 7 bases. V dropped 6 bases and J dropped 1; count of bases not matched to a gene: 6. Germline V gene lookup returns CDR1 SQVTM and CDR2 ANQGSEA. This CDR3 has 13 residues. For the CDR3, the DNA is TGCAGCGTGAGGGGGCCGACTTCCTACGAGCAGTACTTC. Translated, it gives CSVRGPTSYEQYF.

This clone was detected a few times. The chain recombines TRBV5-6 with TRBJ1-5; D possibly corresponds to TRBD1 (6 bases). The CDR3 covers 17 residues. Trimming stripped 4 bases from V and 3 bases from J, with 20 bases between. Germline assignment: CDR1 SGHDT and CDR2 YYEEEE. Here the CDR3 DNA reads TGTGCCAGCAGCACTGGGGGGCGGGGGGCTTACAATCAGCCCCAGCATTTT. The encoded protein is CASSTGGRGAYNQPQHF.

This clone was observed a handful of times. The CDR3 loop is CASSLGTGKTEAFF. In DNA, the CDR3 is TGTGCCAGCAGCTTAGGGACAGGGAAGACTGAAGCTTTCTTT. V usage is TRBV7-9 and J usage is TRBJ1-1; 8 nucleotides match TRBD1. With 1 base clipped from V and 5 bases from J, the junction kept 3 bases outside the gene matches. This CDR3 comprises 14 residues. CDR1 SEHNR and CDR2 FQNEAQ come from the germline V gene (reference sequence).

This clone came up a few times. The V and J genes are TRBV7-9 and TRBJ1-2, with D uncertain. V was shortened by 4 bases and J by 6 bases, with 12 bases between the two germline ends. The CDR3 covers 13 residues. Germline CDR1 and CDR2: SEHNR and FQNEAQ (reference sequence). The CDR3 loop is CASSYPGEDGYTF. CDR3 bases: TGTGCCAGCAGCTACCCGGGTGAGGATGGCTACACCTTC.

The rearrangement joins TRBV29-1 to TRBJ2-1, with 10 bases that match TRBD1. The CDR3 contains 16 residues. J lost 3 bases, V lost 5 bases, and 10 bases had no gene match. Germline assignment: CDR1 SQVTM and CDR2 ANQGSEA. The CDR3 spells CSVKPGQGMGYNEQFF. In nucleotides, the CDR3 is TGCAGCGTTAAGCCGGGACAGGGGATGGGCTACAATGAGCAGTTCTTC.

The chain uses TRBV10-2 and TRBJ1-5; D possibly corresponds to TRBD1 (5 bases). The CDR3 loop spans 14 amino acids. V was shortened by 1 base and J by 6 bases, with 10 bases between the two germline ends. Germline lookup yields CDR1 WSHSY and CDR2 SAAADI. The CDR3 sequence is CASSELRGGQPQHF. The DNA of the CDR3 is TGCGCCAGCAGTGAGTTGAGGGGCGGTCAGCCCCAGCATTTT.

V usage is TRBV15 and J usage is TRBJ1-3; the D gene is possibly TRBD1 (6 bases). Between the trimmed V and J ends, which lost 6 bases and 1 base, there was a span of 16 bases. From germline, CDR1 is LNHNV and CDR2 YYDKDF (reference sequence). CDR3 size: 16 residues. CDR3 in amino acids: CATRTRTAMSGNTIYF. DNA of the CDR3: TGTGCCACCAGAACGCGGACAGCCATGTCTGGAAACACCATATATTTT.

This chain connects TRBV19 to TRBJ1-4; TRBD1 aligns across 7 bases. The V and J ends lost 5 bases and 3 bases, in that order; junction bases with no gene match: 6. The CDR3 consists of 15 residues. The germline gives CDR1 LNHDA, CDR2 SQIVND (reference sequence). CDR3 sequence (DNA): TGTGCCAGTAGTGCGGGGGACAGCCCTAATGAAAAACTGTTTTTT. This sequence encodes CASSAGDSPNEKLFF.

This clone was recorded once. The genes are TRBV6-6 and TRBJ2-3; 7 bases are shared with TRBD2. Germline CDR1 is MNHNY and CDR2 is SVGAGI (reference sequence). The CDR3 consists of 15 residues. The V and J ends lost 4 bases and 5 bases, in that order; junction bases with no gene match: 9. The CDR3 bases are TGTGCCAGCAGTTCGTGGGGGGGGTGGCAAGATACGCAGTATTTT. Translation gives CASSSWGGWQDTQYF.

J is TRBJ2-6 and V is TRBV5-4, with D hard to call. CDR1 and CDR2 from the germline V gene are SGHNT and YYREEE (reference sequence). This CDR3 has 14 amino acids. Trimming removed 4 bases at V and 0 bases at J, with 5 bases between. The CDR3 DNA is TGTGCCAGCAGCCGAACCTCTGGGGCCAACGTCCTGACTTTC. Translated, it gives CASSRTSGANVLTF.

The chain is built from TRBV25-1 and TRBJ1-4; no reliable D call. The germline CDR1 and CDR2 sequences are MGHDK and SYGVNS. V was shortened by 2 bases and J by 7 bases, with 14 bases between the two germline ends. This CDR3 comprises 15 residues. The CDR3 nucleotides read TGTGCCAGCAGTGAAGGGGAGGACCACCTTGAAAAACTGTTTTTT. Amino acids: CASSEGEDHLEKLFF.

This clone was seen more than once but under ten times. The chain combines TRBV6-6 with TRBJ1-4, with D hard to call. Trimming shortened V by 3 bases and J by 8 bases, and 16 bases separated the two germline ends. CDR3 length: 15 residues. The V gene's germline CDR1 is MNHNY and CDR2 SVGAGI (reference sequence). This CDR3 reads CASSYTLGGNEKLFF. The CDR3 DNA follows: TGTGCCAGCAGTTATACACTTGGAGGAAACGAAAAACTGTTTTTT.

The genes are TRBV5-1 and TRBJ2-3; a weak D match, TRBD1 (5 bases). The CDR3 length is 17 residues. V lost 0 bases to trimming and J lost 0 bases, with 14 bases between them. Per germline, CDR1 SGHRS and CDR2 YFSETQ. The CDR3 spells CASSLVGPDSSTDTQYF. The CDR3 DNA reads TGCGCCAGCAGCTTGGTGGGGCCAGACTCTAGCACAGATACGCAGTATTTT.

CDR3 residues: CASSHEPQGTYEQYF. As DNA, the CDR3 is TGTGCCAGCAGCCACGAGCCCCAGGGGACCTACGAGCAGTACTTC. The chain is built from TRBV14 and TRBJ2-7; D might be TRBD1 (6 bases). Germline CDR1 reads SGHDN; CDR2 reads FVKESK. The CDR3 extends over 15 amino acids. Trimming took off 3 bases at V and 2 bases at J, with 14 bases between the two ends.

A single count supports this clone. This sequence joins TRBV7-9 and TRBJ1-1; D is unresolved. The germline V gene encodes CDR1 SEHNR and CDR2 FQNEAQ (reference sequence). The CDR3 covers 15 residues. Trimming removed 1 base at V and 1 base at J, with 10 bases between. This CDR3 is CASSLESRKNTEAFF. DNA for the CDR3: TGTGCCAGCAGCTTAGAGTCGAGAAAGAACACTGAAGCTTTCTTT.